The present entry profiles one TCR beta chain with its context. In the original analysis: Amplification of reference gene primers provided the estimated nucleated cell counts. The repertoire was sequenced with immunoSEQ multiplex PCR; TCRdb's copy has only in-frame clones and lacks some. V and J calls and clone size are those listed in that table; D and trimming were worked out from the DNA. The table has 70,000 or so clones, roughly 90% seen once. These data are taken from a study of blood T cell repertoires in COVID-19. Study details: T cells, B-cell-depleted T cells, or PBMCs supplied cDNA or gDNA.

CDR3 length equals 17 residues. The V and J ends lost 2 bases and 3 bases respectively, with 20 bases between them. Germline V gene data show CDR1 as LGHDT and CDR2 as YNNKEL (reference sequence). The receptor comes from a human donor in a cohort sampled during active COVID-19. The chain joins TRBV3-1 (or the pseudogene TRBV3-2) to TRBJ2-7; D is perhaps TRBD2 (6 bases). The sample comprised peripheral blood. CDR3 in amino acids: CASSQYDLGSSIYEQYF. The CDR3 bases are TGTGCCAGCAGCCAATATGACCTCGGGAGCTCAATCTACGAGCAGTACTTC.